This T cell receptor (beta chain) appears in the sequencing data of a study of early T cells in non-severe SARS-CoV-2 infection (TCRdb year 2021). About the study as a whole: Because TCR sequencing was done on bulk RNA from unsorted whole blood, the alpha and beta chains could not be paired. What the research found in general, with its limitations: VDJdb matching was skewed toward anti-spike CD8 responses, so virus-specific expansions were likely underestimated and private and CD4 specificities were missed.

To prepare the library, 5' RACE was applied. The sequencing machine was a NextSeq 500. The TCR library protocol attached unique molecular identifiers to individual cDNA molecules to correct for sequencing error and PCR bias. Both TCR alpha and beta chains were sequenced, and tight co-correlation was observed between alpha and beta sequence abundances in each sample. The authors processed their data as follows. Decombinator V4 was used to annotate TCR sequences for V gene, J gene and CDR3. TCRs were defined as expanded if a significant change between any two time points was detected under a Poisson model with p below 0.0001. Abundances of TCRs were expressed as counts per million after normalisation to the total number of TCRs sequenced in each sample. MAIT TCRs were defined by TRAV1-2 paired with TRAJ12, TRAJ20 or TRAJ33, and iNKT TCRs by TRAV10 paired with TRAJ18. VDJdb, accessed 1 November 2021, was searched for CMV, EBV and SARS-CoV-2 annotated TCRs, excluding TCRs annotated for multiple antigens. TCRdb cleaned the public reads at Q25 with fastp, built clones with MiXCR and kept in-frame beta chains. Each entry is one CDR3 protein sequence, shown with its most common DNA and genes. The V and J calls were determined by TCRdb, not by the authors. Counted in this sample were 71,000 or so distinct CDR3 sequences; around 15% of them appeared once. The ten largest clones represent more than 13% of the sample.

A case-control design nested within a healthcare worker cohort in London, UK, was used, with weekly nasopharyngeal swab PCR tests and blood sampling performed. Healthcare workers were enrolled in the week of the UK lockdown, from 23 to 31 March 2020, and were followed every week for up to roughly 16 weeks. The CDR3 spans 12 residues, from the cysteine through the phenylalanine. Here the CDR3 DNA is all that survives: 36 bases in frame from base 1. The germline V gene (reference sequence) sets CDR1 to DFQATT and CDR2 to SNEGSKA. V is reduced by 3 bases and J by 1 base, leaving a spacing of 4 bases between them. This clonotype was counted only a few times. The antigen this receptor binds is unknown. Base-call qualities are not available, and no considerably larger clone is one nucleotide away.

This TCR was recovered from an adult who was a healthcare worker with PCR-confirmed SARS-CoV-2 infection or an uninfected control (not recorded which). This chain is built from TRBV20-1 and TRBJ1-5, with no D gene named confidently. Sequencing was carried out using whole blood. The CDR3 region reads CSASQSNQPQHF. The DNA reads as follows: TGCAGTGCTAGTCAGAGCAATCAGCCCCAGCATTTT.